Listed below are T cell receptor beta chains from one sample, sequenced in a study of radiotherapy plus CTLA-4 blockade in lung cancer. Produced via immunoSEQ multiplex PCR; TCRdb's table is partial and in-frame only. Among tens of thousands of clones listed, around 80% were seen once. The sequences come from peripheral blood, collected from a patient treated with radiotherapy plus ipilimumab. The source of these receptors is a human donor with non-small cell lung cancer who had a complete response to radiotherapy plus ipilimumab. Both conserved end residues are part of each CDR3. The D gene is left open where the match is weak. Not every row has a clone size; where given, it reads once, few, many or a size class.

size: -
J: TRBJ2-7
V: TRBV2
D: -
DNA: TGTGCCAGCAGCTCCCCGGTCCAGGGAGTATACGAGCAGTACTTC
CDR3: CASSSPVQGVYEQYF

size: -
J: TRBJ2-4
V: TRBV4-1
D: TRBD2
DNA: TGCGCCAGCAGCCAAGGACTTTCCAGCGGGGAAAACATTCAGTACTTC
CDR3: CASSQGLSSGENIQYF

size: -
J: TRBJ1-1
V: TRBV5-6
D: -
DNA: TGTGCCAGTGAGCACGGCACTGAAGCTTTCTTT
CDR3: CASEHGTEAFF

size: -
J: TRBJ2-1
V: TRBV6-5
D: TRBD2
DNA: TGTGCCAGCATTCGAGGGCTAGCGGAGCCTGGTGAGCAGTTCTTC
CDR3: CASIRGLAEPGEQFF

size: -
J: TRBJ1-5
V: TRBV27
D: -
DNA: TGTGCCAGCAGTTTGGGTGGGACACGGATATTCAATCAGCCCCAGCATTTT
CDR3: CASSLGGTRIFNQPQHF

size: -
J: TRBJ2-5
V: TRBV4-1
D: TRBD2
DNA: TGCGCCAGCAGCCAAGATAGGCATACGGGGGGGGGCGAGACCCAGTACTTC
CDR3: CASSQDRHTGGGETQYF

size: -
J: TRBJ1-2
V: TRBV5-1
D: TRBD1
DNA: TGCGCCAGCAGCTCGACAGGGGATTATGACTATGGCTACACCTTC
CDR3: CASSSTGDYDYGYTF

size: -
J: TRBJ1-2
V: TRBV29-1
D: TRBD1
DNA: TGCAGCGCCACAGGGACAGGGGGAAGTAACTATGGCTACACCTTC
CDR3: CSATGTGGSNYGYTF

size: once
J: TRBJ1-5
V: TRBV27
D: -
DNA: TGTGCCAGCAGCAAACAGGGAGAGGGTCAGCCCCAGCATTTT
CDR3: CASSKQGEGQPQHF

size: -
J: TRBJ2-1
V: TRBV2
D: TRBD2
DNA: TGTGCCAGCAGTGAAAGACTAGCGGGAGGGGTTTTCTACAATGAGCAGTTCTTC
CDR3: CASSERLAGGVFYNEQFF

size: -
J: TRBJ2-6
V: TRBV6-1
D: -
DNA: TGTGCCAGCAGTGAAGCCGCCGGCTGGGCCAACGTCCTGACTTTC
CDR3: CASSEAAGWANVLTF

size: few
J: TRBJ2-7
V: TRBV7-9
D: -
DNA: TGTGCCAGCAGCCTAGTCCCGGATAAATCCTACGAGCAGTACTTC
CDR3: CASSLVPDKSYEQYF

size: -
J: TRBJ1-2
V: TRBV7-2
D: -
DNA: TGTGCCAGCAATCGGGAGGGATCTAACTATGGCTACACCTTC
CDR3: CASNREGSNYGYTF

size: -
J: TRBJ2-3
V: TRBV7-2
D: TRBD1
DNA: TGTGCCAGCAGCTTAGATCGTGTCAGGGGGGATACGCAGTATTTT
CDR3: CASSLDRVRGDTQYF

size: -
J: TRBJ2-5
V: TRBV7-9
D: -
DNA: TGTGCCAGCAGACTTCCGCTAAAGGGGGAGGACGAGACCCAGTACTTC
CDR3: CASRLPLKGEDETQYF

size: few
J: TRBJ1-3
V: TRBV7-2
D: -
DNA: TGTGCCAGCAGCTTAGCGACGAAAGGGTCCGGAAACACCATATATTTT
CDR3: CASSLATKGSGNTIYF

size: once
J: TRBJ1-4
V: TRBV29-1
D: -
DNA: TGCAGCGTGGGGGATGGGACAACTAATGAAAAACTGTTTTTT
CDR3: CSVGDGTTNEKLFF

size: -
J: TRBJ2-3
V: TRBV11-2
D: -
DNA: TGTGCCAGCAGCCCCCGGGGGACGGTCTTCCTCACAGATACGCAGTATTTT
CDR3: CASSPRGTVFLTDTQYF

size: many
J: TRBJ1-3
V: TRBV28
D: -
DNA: TGTGCCAGCAGTTTACCCTTCTCTGGAAACACCATATATTTT
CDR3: CASSLPFSGNTIYF

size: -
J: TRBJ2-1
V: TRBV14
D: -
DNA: TGTGCCAGCAGCCAAGAAGCTCGGTCCAATGAGCAGTTCTTC
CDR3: CASSQEARSNEQFF

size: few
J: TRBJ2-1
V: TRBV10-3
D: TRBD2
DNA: TGTGCCATCAGTGAGCCAACGAGGGAGACTAGCGGGACTGCGGGGCCCTACAATGAGCAGTTCTTC
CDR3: CAISEPTRETSGTAGPYNEQFF

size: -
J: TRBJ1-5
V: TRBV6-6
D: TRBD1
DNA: TGTGCCAGCAGTCCACAGGGGAGCGTCGGCAATCAGCCCCAGCATTTT
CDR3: CASSPQGSVGNQPQHF

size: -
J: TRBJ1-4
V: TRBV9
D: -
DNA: TGTGCCAGCAGCGCCTCACAAAATTCGGGAAAACTGTTTTTT
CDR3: CASSASQNSGKLFF

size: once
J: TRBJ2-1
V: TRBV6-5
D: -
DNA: TGTGCCAGCGGAATGGGGGACGCAACTGAGCAGTTCTTC
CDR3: CASGMGDATEQFF

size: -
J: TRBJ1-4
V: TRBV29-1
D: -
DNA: TGCAGCGTTGAAGAGTTGGGGGCGGGGAATGAAAAACTGTTTTTT
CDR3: CSVEELGAGNEKLFF

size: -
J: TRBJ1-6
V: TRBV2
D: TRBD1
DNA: TGTGCCTCTATTACAGGGGTAAATTCACCCCTCCACTTT
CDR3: CASITGVNSPLHF

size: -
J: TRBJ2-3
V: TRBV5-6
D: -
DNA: TGTGCCAGCAGCTTGTACGCCGGGGCCACAGATACGCAGTATTTT
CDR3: CASSLYAGATDTQYF

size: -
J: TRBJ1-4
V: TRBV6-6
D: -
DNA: TGTGCCAGCAGTTACGGGCAGGGTGGTGAAAAACTGTTTTTT
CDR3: CASSYGQGGEKLFF

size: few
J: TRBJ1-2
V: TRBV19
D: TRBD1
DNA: TGTGCCAGTATGGGTACAGGGGGACTTATCTATGGCTACACCTTC
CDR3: CASMGTGGLIYGYTF

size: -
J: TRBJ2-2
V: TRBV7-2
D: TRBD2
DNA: TGTGCCAGCAGCTTGGGCGGGAGCTCGTCGGGGGAGCTGTTTTTT
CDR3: CASSLGGSSSGELFF

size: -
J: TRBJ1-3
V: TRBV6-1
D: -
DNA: TGTGCCAGCAGTACTAAGAACTCTGGAAACACCATATATTTT
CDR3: CASSTKNSGNTIYF

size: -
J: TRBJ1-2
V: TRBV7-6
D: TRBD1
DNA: TGTGCCAGCAGCCCTGACAGGGTGGCTGGCTACACCTTC
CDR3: CASSPDRVAGYTF

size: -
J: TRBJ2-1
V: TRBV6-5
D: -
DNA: TGTGCCAGCAGTGAACGGGCGAGGCACAATGAGCAGTTCTTC
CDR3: CASSERARHNEQFF

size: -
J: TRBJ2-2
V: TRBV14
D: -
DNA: TGTGCCAGCAGCCTCGGCAGGTACACCGGGGAGCTGTTTTTT
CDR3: CASSLGRYTGELFF

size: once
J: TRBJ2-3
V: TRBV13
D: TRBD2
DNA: TGTGCCAGCAGCTTCGGCGGACTAGCGGGGGGTCCAGATACGCAGTATTTT
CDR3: CASSFGGLAGGPDTQYF

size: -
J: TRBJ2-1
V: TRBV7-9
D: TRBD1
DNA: TGTGCCAGCAGCCCAAGAGTGGGGACAGGGCCCAAAGAGCAGTTCTTC
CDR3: CASSPRVGTGPKEQFF

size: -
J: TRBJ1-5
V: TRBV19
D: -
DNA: TGTGCCAGTAGTAGAAGGGACAGCAATCAGCCCCAGCATTTT
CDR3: CASSRRDSNQPQHF

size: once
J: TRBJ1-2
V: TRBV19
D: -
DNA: TGTGCCAGTAGTACCGACAGCTTCGCCAACTATGGCTACACCTTC
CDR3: CASSTDSFANYGYTF

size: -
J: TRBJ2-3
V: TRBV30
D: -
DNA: TGTGCCTGGAGTCCGGGGTCGGGAGATACGCAGTATTTT
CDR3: CAWSPGSGDTQYF

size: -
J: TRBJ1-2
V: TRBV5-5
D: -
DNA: TGTGCCAGCAGCTTGGGCGGACAGCAACGGTATGGCTACACCTTC
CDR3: CASSLGGQQRYGYTF

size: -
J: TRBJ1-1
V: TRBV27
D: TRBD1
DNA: TGTGCCAGCAGTCCAAACGACAGGGACTCTGAAGCTTTCTTT
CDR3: CASSPNDRDSEAFF